This passage covers 14 T cell receptor beta chains from one sample sequenced in a study of cytomegalovirus exposure and HLA in healthy donors (TCRdb year 2017). Library method: the immunoSEQ multiplex PCR assay. For the multiplex PCR, a mixture combining 60 forward primers for TCR Vbeta segments and 13 reverse primers for TCR Jbeta segments was used. Drawn from immuneACCESS, this table holds only the in-frame rearrangements with V and J called that TCRdb kept. Clones are partly lost; checked studies trace under half to an unresolved V gene and leave the rest unexplained. Here the sample has some 120,000 clones; less than 85% occur a single time. The top ten clonotypes cover 4% to 5% of the sample. The sample consisted of PBMCs. These receptor sequences come from a woman in her 40s in good health and CMV-seronegative.

This clone was detected only once. The chain recombines TRBV11-2 with TRBJ2-3, with TRBD2 matching over 15 bases. CDR1 is SGHAT and CDR2 is FQNNGV in the germline V gene. Unmatched junction bases numbered 4, after V lost 5 bases and J lost 7 bases. This CDR3 region has 15 residues. CDR3 residues: CASSHGTSGGNTQYF. The CDR3 nucleotides are TGTGCCAGCAGCCATGGGACTAGCGGGGGGAATACGCAGTATTTT.

V and J are TRBV6-6 and TRBJ1-3; D is unresolved. Germline loops: CDR1 MNHNY, CDR2 SVGAGI (reference sequence). V was clipped by 5 bases and J by 0 bases, with 14 bases between them. The CDR3 length is 16 residues. The DNA for the CDR3 is TGTGCCAGCAGTCCCCGACTGCTGAGCTCTGGAAACACCATATATTTT. It encodes CASSPRLLSSGNTIYF.

The J gene is TRBJ2-1, the V gene TRBV5-1; 7 bases map to TRBD2. V was pared by 0 bases and J by 6 bases, with 6 bases of the junction left unmatched. This CDR3 is 15 amino acids long. Germline lookup yields CDR1 SGHRS and CDR2 YFSETQ. The CDR3 protein is CASSLVGGGSNEQFF. CDR3 sequence (DNA): TGCGCCAGCAGCTTGGTTGGGGGGGGATCCAATGAGCAGTTCTTC. Full variable domain (outside the CDR3, taken from reference TRBV5-1 and TRBJ2-1): KAGVTQTPRYLIKTRGQQVTLSCSPISGHRSVSWYQQTPGQGLQFLFEYFSETQRNKGNFPGRFSGRQFSNSRSEMNVSTLELGDSALYLCASSLVGGGSNEQFFGPGTRLTVL.

This chain uses TRBV19 with TRBJ1-4; D is unresolved. The CDR3 length is 13 residues. V shed 5 bases and J shed 11 bases, with 15 bases lying between them. The germline CDR1 and CDR2 sequences are LNHDA and SQIVND (reference sequence). CDR3 sequence: CASSPRETPKLFF. CDR3 coding DNA: TGTGCCAGTAGTCCCCGGGAGACACCGAAACTGTTTTTT.

This chain joins TRBV2 and TRBJ2-3, with 7 bases identical to TRBD1. With 6 bases clipped from V and 3 bases from J, the junction kept 9 bases outside the gene matches. CDR1 is SNHLY, CDR2 FYNNEI, per germline. This CDR3 spans 15 amino acids. CDR3 loop: CASRLQGSTTDTQYF. The CDR3, as DNA: TGTGCCAGCAGATTACAGGGGTCAACTACAGATACGCAGTATTTT.

V and J are TRBV28 and TRBJ1-6, with 7 bases lining up with TRBD1. CDR1 is MDHEN, CDR2 SYDVKM, per germline. J gave up 2 bases and V 2 bases, and 6 bases lay outside the gene matches. The CDR3 runs to 17 residues. The CDR3 protein is CASSLGRQGPYNSPLHF. Written as DNA, the CDR3 is TGTGCCAGCAGTTTAGGGAGACAGGGACCCTATAATTCACCCCTCCACTTT.

The rearrangement uses TRBV7-9 and TRBJ1-2, with D maybe TRBD1 (5 bases). V lost 5 bases and J lost 2, with 9 bases in between. The CDR3 has 13 amino acids. The germline V gene has CDR1 SEHNR and CDR2 FQNEAQ (reference sequence). CDR3 bases: TGTGCCAGCAGCCCTAGACAGAACTATGGCTACACCTTC. As protein: CASSPRQNYGYTF.

The chain combines TRBV5-4 with TRBJ1-3; D uncertain. This CDR3 is 15 amino acids long. Germline CDR1 SGHNT, CDR2 YYREEE (reference sequence). V was shortened by 1 base and J by 1 base, with 9 bases between the two germline ends. This chain's CDR3 is CASSLKQNSGNTIYF. The CDR3 DNA follows: TGTGCCAGCAGCTTGAAGCAAAATTCTGGAAACACCATATATTTT.

The chain is built from TRBV6-6 and TRBJ1-6; weak D call: TRBD1 (6 bases). Trimming cost V 2 bases and J 13 bases, with 12 bases left between them. This CDR3 comprises 13 residues. Germline V gene sequence: CDR1 MNHNY, CDR2 SVGAGI (reference sequence). The CDR3 nucleotides are TGTGCCAGCAGTTACGAACAGGGAGAGCCCCTCCACTTT. It translates to CASSYEQGEPLHF.

The rearrangement uses TRBV19 and TRBJ1-5, with a possible D match to TRBD1 (6 bases). V was clipped by 7 bases and J by 0 bases, with 19 bases between them. CDR3 length equals 17 residues. Germline CDR1 is LNHDA and CDR2 is SQIVND (reference sequence). The CDR3 DNA reads TGTGCCAGTAAGGGCGAACAGGGAACTTATAGCAATCAGCCCCAGCATTTT. It yields the protein CASKGEQGTYSNQPQHF.

This clone was seen more than once but under ten times. The chain couples TRBV6-5 to TRBJ2-1; TRBD1 aligns across 8 bases. The V and J ends lost 2 bases and 4 bases, in that order; junction bases with no gene match: 7. The CDR3 runs 16 residues. CDR1 and CDR2 (germline): MNHEY, SVGAGI. The CDR3 nucleotides read TGTGCCAGCAGTTACGTAGCGCGGACAGGGTACAATGAGCAGTTCTTC. It encodes CASSYVARTGYNEQFF.

V and J are TRBV27 and TRBJ2-1, with TRBD2 as a possible D gene (7 bases). Germline V gene sequence: CDR1 MNHEY, CDR2 SMNVEV (reference sequence). The CDR3 runs 18 residues. The V end lost 3 bases, the J end lost 1 base, and 19 bases lay between the germline ends. For the CDR3, the DNA is TGTGCCAGCAGTTTGTGGGGGGGCCCGGGACTTTCCTACAATGAGCAGTTCTTC. It is translated as CASSLWGGPGLSYNEQFF.

The genes are TRBV30 and TRBJ1-1, with no clear D. The CDR3 sequence is 14 residues long. V gave up 4 bases and J gave up 11 bases, with 23 bases separating them. Germline values: CDR1 GTSNPN, CDR2 SVGIG (reference sequence). The CDR3 DNA reads TGTGCCTGGATTCAGCCAGCAGGACTCCGCCGCGCTTTCTTT. Protein product: CAWIQPAGLRRAFF.

The J gene is TRBJ2-7, the V gene TRBV5-1; D possibly corresponds to TRBD2 (6 bases). The germline V gene has CDR1 SGHRS and CDR2 YFSETQ. The V end was cut by 0 bases, the J end by 7 bases, with 11 bases between. The CDR3 totals 13 residues. Here the CDR3 DNA reads TGCGCCAGCAGCTTGGCCTGGACTAATGAGCAGTACTTC. It specifies CASSLAWTNEQYF.